This T cell receptor (beta chain) was sequenced for a study of shared clonotypes between healthy human individuals. Study-level points and caveats: All-four-donor shared clonotypes had higher generation probabilities than non-shared clonotypes did. Sharing across a few donors was seen in roughly 5% of naive CD4 clonotypes.

This clone appeared a few times. Its antigen is unidentified. The assay was immunoSEQ multiplex PCR, and TCRdb's table has in-frame clones only and misses some. The table lists about 380,000 clones, around 96% of them singletons. This CDR3 has 12 residues. Germline-derived CDR1 and CDR2 are MRHNA and SNTAGT. V was trimmed by 0 bases and J by 6 bases, leaving 3 bases between them. Source material: memory CD8+ T cells sorted from blood. Subset: CD45RO+ cells pooled with CCR7-negative TemRA cells. The chain has TRBV6-4 and TRBJ1-5, with D unclear. This sequence was found in a man aged 25 to 45 in good health. The CDR3 DNA sequence: TGTGCCAGCAGTGACTCGGGTCAGCCCCAGCATTTT. As protein: CASSDSGQPQHF.